This T cell receptor beta chain was sequenced for a study of blood T cells in healthy people across ages. The second PCR ran about 6 to 11 cycles with a sample-barcoded 5' primer and J-beta primers. Each cDNA molecule carried a tag from a template-switch adaptor that contained 12 random nucleotides. MiXCR was run by TCRdb on the 5' RACE reads, yielding one entry per CDR3 protein. Among around 500,000 distinct CDR3 sequences listed, 40% to 50% were seen once. A note on this clonotype: Antigen: not known.

Broader study findings: Conclusively comparing naive with antigen-experienced cells was impossible with unsorted PBMCs.

This CDR3 region has 20 residues. Trimming pared 1 base from V and 2 bases from J, leaving 25 bases between. Looked up from germline, CDR1 is SGHTA and CDR2 is FQGTGA. V gene TRBV7-3 combines with J gene TRBJ2-3; perhaps TRBD1 as D (5 bases). Sequenced material: blood. The sequence derives from a man of 80 years or more in good health. The CDR3 DNA sequence: TGTGCCAGCAGCTTAAGGCCCGTGGGGCCCCCGAACGGTCTCACAGATACGCAGTATTTT. Its protein is CASSLRPVGPPNGLTDTQYF.